The 20 T cell receptor beta chains reported below all come from one sample, sequenced in a study of shared clonotypes between healthy human individuals. Sequencing was performed with immunoSEQ multiplex PCR; in TCRdb, only in-frame clones are kept and a portion is missing. The sample holds about 980,000 clones, approximately 80% seen once. Sequencing used memory CD4+ T cells sorted from blood. Specified subset: CD45RA-negative fraction. Receptors were obtained from a man in his late teens or twenties in good health.

The chain links TRBV18 to TRBJ1-1; 7 positions agree with TRBD1. Trimming at V came to 0 bases and at J to 10 bases, leaving 5 bases not matched to a gene. The CDR3 sequence is 13 residues long. Germline CDR1 KGHSH, CDR2 LQKENI. CDR3 sequence reads: CASSPPTGTGAFF. The CDR3 coding sequence is TGTGCCAGCTCACCACCGACAGGGACCGGAGCTTTCTTT.

This clone was seen more than once but under ten times. This rearrangement joins TRBV4-2 to TRBJ2-6; D possibly corresponds to TRBD1 (5 bases). The V end was cut by 4 bases, the J end by 6 bases, with 25 bases between. The V gene's germline CDR1 is LGHNA and CDR2 YNFKEQ. The CDR3 is 19 amino acids. The CDR3: CASSLEGGAARVKANVLTF. Here the CDR3 DNA reads TGTGCCAGCAGCCTGGAAGGTGGGGCAGCCCGAGTCAAGGCCAACGTCCTGACTTTC.

This sequence joins TRBV6-6 and TRBJ1-6, with a tentative D call TRBD1 (5 bases). Trimming shortened V by 4 bases and J by 7 bases, and 8 bases separated the two germline ends. Germline assignment: CDR1 MNHNY and CDR2 SVGAGI (reference sequence). CDR3 size: 13 residues. The CDR3 DNA sequence: TGTGCCAGCAGTTGGGGGGAAAATTCACCCCTCCACTTT. This encodes CASSWGENSPLHF.

This chain connects TRBV30 to TRBJ2-3; perhaps TRBD2 as D (6 bases). Trimming cost V 0 bases and J 7 bases, with 11 bases left between them. Germline V CDR1 and CDR2: GTSNPN, SVGIG (reference sequence). This CDR3 is 13 amino acids long. The DNA for the CDR3 is TGTGCCTGGAGTGTATGGGCGGGGAATACGCAGTATTTT. Translation gives CAWSVWAGNTQYF.

This clone was seen more than once but under ten times. The chain recombines TRBV27 with TRBJ1-2, with 7 bases matching TRBD1. The CDR3 extends over 13 amino acids. The V segment lost 5 bases and the J segment 4 bases; nucleotides outside the gene matches: 4. Germline-derived CDR1 and CDR2 are MNHEY and SMNVEV (reference sequence). The DNA of the CDR3 is TGTGCCAGCAGTCCCAGGGGGGGCTATGGCTACACCTTC. It yields the protein CASSPRGGYGYTF.

The chain joins TRBV6-6 to TRBJ2-1; 12 bases line up with TRBD2. The V and J ends lost 7 bases and 9 bases, in that order; junction bases with no gene match: 10. The CDR3 consists of 15 residues. Looked up from germline, CDR1 is MNHNY and CDR2 is SVGAGI (reference sequence). The CDR3, as DNA: TGTGCCAGCATCGCGACTAGCGGGAGAGCTGTTGAGCAGTTCTTC. It codes for CASIATSGRAVEQFF.

This chain connects TRBV5-1 to TRBJ2-7, with 10 bases lining up with TRBD2. The CDR3 loop spans 15 amino acids. V lost 6 bases, J lost 3 bases, and 9 bases stayed unmatched. The germline V gene has CDR1 SGHRS and CDR2 YFSETQ. The CDR3 spells CASTPSGGAFYEQYF. The CDR3, as DNA: TGCGCCAGCACCCCAAGCGGGGGGGCGTTCTACGAGCAGTACTTC.

The rearrangement links TRBV6-6 to TRBJ1-6; TRBD1 matches 11 bases. Germline V CDR1 and CDR2: MNHNY, SVGAGI (reference sequence). This CDR3 is built from 15 residues. Unmatched junction bases numbered 4, after V lost 7 bases and J lost 5 bases. CDR3 sequence: CASIGQGANNSPLHF. CDR3 bases: TGTGCCAGCATTGGACAGGGGGCAAATAATTCACCCCTCCACTTT.

The chain combines TRBV6-5 with TRBJ2-7; 9 nucleotides align to TRBD2. Germline values: CDR1 MNHEY, CDR2 SVGAGI. The junction had 4 bases not matched to a gene; V was cut back by 2 bases and J by 2 bases. The CDR3 runs 15 residues. The CDR3 spells CASSYEAGGTYEQYF. The CDR3 nucleotides are TGTGCCAGCAGTTACGAAGCGGGAGGAACCTACGAGCAGTACTTC.

This chain uses TRBV5-6 with TRBJ1-5; the D gene is possibly TRBD1 (5 bases). Germline V CDR1 and CDR2: SGHDT, YYEEEE. Trimming stripped 0 bases from V and 1 base from J, with 11 bases between. CDR3 length: 16 residues. The CDR3 coding sequence is TGTGCCAGCAGCTTGGATGGGGGTTCGAGCAATCAGCCCCAGCATTTT. It specifies CASSLDGGSSNQPQHF.

The chain carries TRBV30 and TRBJ1-5; TRBD1 matches at 7 bases. Per the germline V gene, CDR1 is GTSNPN and CDR2 is SVGIG (reference sequence). Germline trimming cut 4 bases from V and 2 bases from J; bases unmatched to any gene: 8. This CDR3 spans 15 amino acids. In DNA, the CDR3 is TGTGCCTGGACCCCACAGGGGTTTGGCAATCAGCCCCAGCATTTT. Encoded protein: CAWTPQGFGNQPQHF.

For this clone: Distinct nucleotide sequences in the sample also encode this CDR3. V usage is TRBV7-9 and J usage is TRBJ2-5; tentatively, D is TRBD2 (5 bases). Germline CDR1 reads SEHNR; CDR2 reads FQNEAQ (reference sequence). The CDR3 contains 15 residues. Trimming shortened V by 4 bases and J by 2 bases, and 14 bases separated the two germline ends. CDR3 loop: CASSSRQAGQETQYF. CDR3 coding DNA: TGTGCCAGCAGCTCCCGCCAGGCGGGTCAAGAGACCCAGTACTTC.

Regarding this clone: The likely explanation is a read error, given a far larger clone one base away. The sample has other DNA sequences that encode this CDR3 too. The gene calls are TRBV7-8 and TRBJ2-5, with 8 bases aligning to TRBD2. Germline V gene sequence: CDR1 SGHVS, CDR2 FQNEAQ. The CDR3 contains 14 residues. V trimming: 3 bases; J trimming: 1 base; junction bases outside the gene matches: 1. For the CDR3, the DNA is TGTGCCAGCAGCTTTGGGACTAGCCAAGAGACCCAGTACTTC. Amino acids: CASSFGTSQETQYF.

This clone has only a few counts. The rearrangement joins TRBV11-3 to TRBJ1-1; D is unclear. The length of the CDR3 is 13 residues. V gave up 2 bases and J gave up 4 bases, with 8 bases separating them. From germline, CDR1 is SGHNT and CDR2 YENEEA. CDR3 coding DNA: TGTGCCAGCAGCTTATTCTGGGGCACTGAAGCTTTCTTT. It codes for CASSLFWGTEAFF.

This chain links TRBV5-1 with TRBJ1-4; 7 nucleotides line up with TRBD1. This CDR3 region has 15 residues. J lost 7 bases, V lost 5 bases, and 11 bases had no gene match. CDR1 is SGHRS and CDR2 is YFSETQ in the germline V gene. The CDR3 bases are TGCGCCAGCAGGGAGCAAGGGGGCCGGGGTGAAAAACTGTTTTTT. Amino acids: CASREQGGRGEKLFF. The whole variable domain, filled in from reference TRBV5-1 and TRBJ1-4, reads KAGVTQTPRYLIKTRGQQVTLSCSPISGHRSVSWYQQTPGQGLQFLFEYFSETQRNKGNFPGRFSGRQFSNSRSEMNVSTLELGDSALYLCASREQGGRGEKLFFGSGTQLSVL.

J is TRBJ2-7 and V is TRBV5-1; 11 nucleotides agree with TRBD1. Germline lookup yields CDR1 SGHRS and CDR2 YFSETQ. J gave up 3 bases and V 7 bases, and 9 bases lay outside the gene matches. This CDR3 has 15 residues. The CDR3 loop is CASGRTGGAGYEQYF. The DNA of the CDR3 is TGCGCCAGCGGACGGACAGGGGGCGCAGGCTACGAGCAGTACTTC. Full variable domain (missing parts from reference TRBV5-1 and TRBJ2-7): KAGVTQTPRYLIKTRGQQVTLSCSPISGHRSVSWYQQTPGQGLQFLFEYFSETQRNKGNFPGRFSGRQFSNSRSEMNVSTLELGDSALYLCASGRTGGAGYEQYFGPGTRLTVT.

The chain links TRBV5-4 to TRBJ1-2, with 8 bases that match TRBD1. Per germline, CDR1 SGHNT and CDR2 YYREEE (reference sequence). The CDR3 is 15 residues long. Losses at the gene ends were 0 bases for V and 8 bases for J; bases not matched to a gene: 9. CDR3 DNA: TGTGCCAGCAGCTTGGCCCCCGGACAGGGTCGGGGCTACACCTTC. Encoded protein: CASSLAPGQGRGYTF. The whole variable domain, remainder taken from reference TRBV5-4 and TRBJ1-2, is ETGVTQSPTHLIKTRGQQVTLRCSSQSGHNTVSWYQQALGQGPQFIFQYYREEENGRGNFPPRFSGLQFPNYSSELNVNALELDDSALYLCASSLAPGQGRGYTFGSGTRLTVV.

This clone showed up just once. The rearrangement uses TRBV28 and TRBJ2-7; TRBD1 is a possible D gene (6 bases). The CDR3 totals 13 residues. Germline V gives CDR1 MDHEN, CDR2 SYDVKM. Trimming took off 4 bases at V and 2 bases at J, with 9 bases between the two ends. The CDR3 coding sequence is TGTGCCAGCAGTTGGGCAGGGGCCTACGAGCAGTACTTC. It encodes CASSWAGAYEQYF.

This clone was picked up many times. The chain has TRBV7-8 and TRBJ1-1; D unclear. V was pared by 1 base and J by 5 bases, with 8 bases between. The CDR3 covers 13 residues. The germline V gene has CDR1 SGHVS and CDR2 FQNEAQ. CDR3 sequence: CASSLGGQTEAFF. The CDR3 coding sequence is TGTGCCAGCAGCTTAGGCGGGCAGACTGAAGCTTTCTTT.

The chain is built from TRBV5-6 and TRBJ1-4; D is undetermined. Germline CDR1 reads SGHDT; CDR2 reads YYEEEE. The CDR3 has 14 amino acids. V shed 1 base and J shed 8 bases, with 12 bases lying between them. Here the CDR3 DNA reads TGTGCCAGCAGCTTGTGGAGCGTTGGGGAAAAACTGTTTTTT. Protein sequence: CASSLWSVGEKLFF. Combining the CDR3 with reference TRBV5-6 and TRBJ1-4 gives the whole variable domain DAGVTQSPTHLIKTRGQQVTLRCSPKSGHDTVSWYQQALGQGPQFIFQYYEEEERQRGNFPDRFSGHQFPNYSSELNVNALLLGDSALYLCASSLWSVGEKLFFGSGTQLSVL.